These T cell receptor beta chains were read from a single sample in a study of OX40 agonist ivuxolimab in advanced cancers. The table came from immunoSEQ multiplex PCR; TCRdb's copy has only in-frame clones and leaves some out. Among 59,000 or so clones listed, 85% to 90% were seen once. The source was CD4+ or CD8+ T cells sorted from blood, collected in a trial of the OX40 agonist ivuxolimab. These receptor sequences come from an adult with an advanced solid tumor such as melanoma, head and neck, liver or kidney cancer. Both conserved end residues are part of each CDR3. D genes are given only for firm matches. Rows give clone size only sometimes, using once, few, many, or a class for an expanded clone.

TRBJ1-6	NA	TRBV9	NA	CASSVEGKSYNSPLHF	TGTGCCAGCAGCGTAGAGGGGAAGTCCTATAATTCACCCCTCCACTTT
TRBJ1-5	TRBD1	TRBV28	NA	CASSGQQNQPQHF	TGTGCCAGTTCGGGACAGCAGAATCAGCCCCAGCATTTT
TRBJ1-5	NA	TRBV28	NA	CASIPSLDQPQHF	TGTGCCAGCATCCCTTCGTTGGATCAGCCCCAGCATTTT
TRBJ1-4	NA	TRBV7-9	few	CASSLSRFRGKLFF	TGTGCCAGCAGCTTATCGCGGTTTCGCGGAAAACTGTTTTTT
TRBJ1-4	NA	TRBV7-7	NA	CASSLGNSLNEKLFF	TGTGCCAGCAGCTTAGGGAACAGCTTAAACGAAAAACTGTTTTTT
TRBJ2-3	NA	TRBV5-1	NA	CASSFGGDVDTQYF	TGCGCCAGCAGCTTTGGGGGAGATGTGGATACGCAGTATTTT
TRBJ2-3	TRBD2	TRBV7-8	NA	CASSRLAGATSTDTQYF	TGTGCCAGCAGTCGACTAGCGGGGGCGACTAGCACAGATACGCAGTATTTT
TRBJ2-7	TRBD2	TRBV7-8	NA	CASSSREGRVYEQYF	TGTGCCAGCAGCTCACGGGAGGGCAGGGTTTACGAGCAGTACTTC
TRBJ2-7	NA	TRBV5-5	once	CASSLVDVSYEQYF	TGTGCCAGCAGCTTGGTTGACGTTTCCTACGAGCAGTACTTC
TRBJ1-5	NA	TRBV7-2	NA	CASSQAANSNQPQHF	TGTGCCAGCAGCCAGGCAGCAAATAGCAATCAGCCCCAGCATTTT
TRBJ2-1	NA	TRBV5-4	NA	CASGSYDEQFF	TGTGCTTCCGGTTCCTACGATGAGCAGTTCTTC
TRBJ2-3	TRBD2	TRBV5-6	NA	CASSPVRAGGDTQYF	TGTGCCAGCAGCCCGGTTCGGGCCGGGGGGGATACGCAGTATTTT
TRBJ1-6	NA	TRBV19	NA	CASRPGRNSPLHF	TGTGCCAGTAGACCAGGGAGGAATTCACCCCTCCACTTT
TRBJ1-6	TRBD1	TRBV10-3	NA	CAISEGQTRRGPVNSPLHF	TGTGCCATCAGCGAAGGACAGACCCGGAGGGGGCCGGTTAATTCACCCCTCCACTTT
TRBJ2-3	NA	TRBV6-1	NA	CASSTGRRDTQYF	TGTGCCAGCAGTACAGGGCGCCGGGATACGCAGTATTTT
TRBJ1-1	TRBD1	TRBV10-3	NA	CAISDGQGAGAFF	TGTGCCATCAGTGATGGACAGGGGGCGGGAGCTTTCTTT
TRBJ2-5	TRBD1	TRBV2	NA	CASKGAGETQYF	TGTGCCAGCAAGGGGGCCGGGGAGACCCAGTACTTC
TRBJ2-3	TRBD2	TRBV13	NA	CASSLAGLAFASTDTQYF	TGTGCCAGCAGCTTAGCAGGACTAGCTTTTGCTAGCACAGATACGCAGTATTTT
TRBJ1-2	TRBD1	TRBV7-9	NA	CASSPGQRYGYTF	TGTGCCAGCAGCCCGGGACAGAGGTATGGCTACACCTTC
TRBJ2-3	NA	TRBV6-5	NA	CASRNSGASTDTQYF	TGTGCCAGCAGAAATAGCGGAGCTAGCACAGATACGCAGTATTTT
TRBJ2-7	TRBD1	TRBV19	NA	CASSSGTGAVRAYEQYF	TGTGCCAGTAGTTCCGGGACAGGGGCCGTTAGAGCCTACGAGCAGTACTTC
TRBJ2-1	NA	TRBV27	NA	CASSPRRGLYNEQFF	TGTGCCAGCAGTCCCCGGCGGGGGCTATACAATGAGCAGTTCTTC
TRBJ2-5	NA	TRBV5-1	NA	CASSLTQETQYF	TGCGCCAGCAGCTTGACCCAAGAGACCCAGTACTTC
TRBJ2-2	NA	TRBV7-2	NA	CASSLGGQGATGELFF	TGTGCCAGCAGCTTAGGAGGGCAGGGAGCCACCGGGGAGCTGTTTTTT
TRBJ2-7	NA	TRBV4-2	NA	CASSQEARGKHEQYF	TGTGCCAGCAGCCAAGAGGCTAGAGGGAAACACGAGCAGTACTTC
TRBJ2-7	NA	TRBV5-1	NA	CASSYREGGEQYF	TGCGCCAGCAGCTACAGGGAGGGGGGGGAGCAGTACTTC
TRBJ2-2	TRBD2	TRBV6-4	NA	CASSVAGWNHTGELFF	TGTGCCAGCAGTGTAGCGGGCTGGAACCACACCGGGGAGCTGTTTTTT
TRBJ1-5	TRBD1	TRBV30	once	CAWSVRQGDQPQHF	TGTGCCTGGAGTGTACGACAGGGTGACCAGCCCCAGCATTTT
TRBJ1-1	NA	TRBV2	NA	CASTRSAARTRTEAFF	TGTGCCAGCACCAGATCGGCCGCACGCACACGGACTGAAGCTTTCTTT
TRBJ1-6	TRBD1	TRBV19	NA	CASSMDRGSPLHF	TGTGCCAGTAGTATGGACAGGGGTTCACCCCTCCACTTT
TRBJ2-3	NA	TRBV18	NA	CASSLTGSTDTQYF	TGTGCCAGCTCCCTAACAGGAAGCACAGATACGCAGTATTTT
TRBJ1-5	NA	TRBV6-1	NA	CASSELSGRSQPQHF	TGTGCCAGCAGTGAATTGTCAGGGAGAAGCCAGCCCCAGCATTTT
TRBJ2-3	TRBD1	TRBV5-8	NA	CASSLPRTGVTTDTQYF	TGTGCCAGCAGCTTACCGAGGACAGGGGTGACAACAGATACGCAGTATTTT
TRBJ1-1	NA	TRBV19	NA	CASSIDRGTEAFF	TGTGCCAGTAGTATAGACAGGGGAACTGAAGCTTTCTTT
TRBJ2-7	NA	TRBV29-1	once	CSVVRGLSYEQYF	TGCAGCGTTGTCCGCGGGCTCTCCTACGAGCAGTACTTC
TRBJ2-7	TRBD2	TRBV4-1	NA	CASSLLFIAGDYEQYF	TGCGCCAGCAGCCTGTTATTTATAGCGGGAGACTACGAGCAGTACTTC
TRBJ1-3	NA	TRBV19	NA	CASSPPWGYSGNTIYF	TGTGCCAGTAGCCCACCCTGGGGTTACTCTGGAAACACCATATATTTT
TRBJ1-6	NA	TRBV7-8	NA	CASSLVRHYNSPLHF	TGTGCCAGCAGCTTAGTCCGGCACTATAATTCACCCCTCCACTTT
TRBJ1-1	NA	TRBV5-5	NA	CASSLDVSGETTEAFF	TGTGCCAGCAGCTTGGATGTGTCGGGGGAGACCACTGAAGCTTTCTTT
TRBJ2-5	TRBD2	TRBV7-8	few	CASSFQRGGRETQYF	TGTGCCAGCAGCTTCCAGCGGGGGGGCCGGGAGACCCAGTACTTC
TRBJ1-2	NA	TRBV7-9	NA	CASSEGDYGYTF	TGTGCCAGCAGCGAGGGCGACTATGGCTACACCTTC
TRBJ1-4	NA	TRBV7-9	NA	CASSSGWVIEKLFF	TGTGCCAGCAGCTCCGGGTGGGTTATTGAAAAACTGTTTTTT
TRBJ1-5	NA	TRBV28	once	CASSLFMGQPQHF	TGTGCCAGCAGTTTATTTATGGGTCAGCCCCAGCATTTT
TRBJ1-2	NA	TRBV19	NA	CASTPQGRGYTF	TGTGCCAGTACCCCACAGGGCCGCGGCTACACCTTC
TRBJ2-4	NA	TRBV18	NA	CASSPDWDTGRRSKNIQYF	TGTGCCAGCTCACCAGATTGGGACACAGGCCGCCGGAGCAAAAACATTCAGTACTTC
TRBJ1-6	TRBD1	TRBV6-5	NA	CASSYPRQGAHSPLHF	TGTGCCAGCAGTTACCCCAGACAGGGGGCGCATTCACCCCTCCACTTT
TRBJ2-2	TRBD2	TRBV15	NA	CATSRDRGLKAGELFF	TGTGCCACCAGCAGAGATAGGGGACTAAAAGCCGGGGAGCTGTTTTTT
TRBJ1-1	NA	TRBV25-1	NA	CASSDTFMNTEAFF	TGTGCCAGCAGTGATACGTTCATGAACACTGAAGCTTTCTTT
TRBJ2-5	TRBD2	TRBV5-4	NA	CASSLPASGRLGETQYF	TGTGCCAGCAGCTTGCCGGCTAGCGGGAGGCTTGGAGAGACCCAGTACTTC
TRBJ2-1	NA	TRBV2	few	CASRPGTSFNNEQFF	TGTGCCAGCAGGCCCGGGACATCTTTTAACAATGAGCAGTTCTTC